These 12 T cell receptor beta chains came from one sample sequenced in a study of blood T cell repertoires in COVID-19. Sequencing used immunoSEQ multiplex PCR; TCRdb keeps in-frame clones, though not all of them. The top ten hold 3.6% of the sample, which has 52,000 or so clones, approximately 90% seen once. Sequences were obtained from peripheral blood. The receptors were gathered from a middle-aged man with COVID-19, enrolled during active disease.

The chain couples TRBV5-6 to TRBJ2-1; a weak D match, TRBD2 (5 bases). Trimming removed 4 bases from V and 6 bases from J, with 8 bases in between. The CDR3 runs to 12 residues. CDR1 and CDR2 from the germline V gene are SGHDT and YYEEEE. The CDR3 here is CASSPGSNEQFF. The CDR3 coding sequence is TGTGCCAGCAGCCCGGGGAGCAATGAGCAGTTCTTC.

Only one count was recorded for this clone. The V call is TRBV11-2, the J call TRBJ1-3; the D gene is possibly TRBD1 (6 bases). Trimming left V 4 bases short and J 2 bases short, with 9 bases between. Germline assignment: CDR1 SGHAT and CDR2 FQNNGV. The CDR3 runs to 14 residues. The CDR3, as DNA: TGTGCCAGCAGCTCAACAGGGACTGGAAACACCATATATTTT. Translation: CASSSTGTGNTIYF.

In regard to this clone: One end of the junction does not line up with germline, which may come from a read error. Other DNA variants within this sample encode the same CDR3. The V gene is TRBV11-2, the J gene TRBJ2-1, with no clear D. The CDR3 loop spans 16 amino acids. CDR1 and CDR2 (germline): SGHAT, FQNNGV. This CDR3 reads CASSSWALSSYNEQFF. CDR3 bases: TGTGCCAGCAGCTCCTGGGCTCTAAGCTCCTACAATGAACAGTTCTTC.

CDR3 DNA: TGTGCCAGCAGCTTGGTCGTCCGGAGCGCGGGAGTTGGCACAGATACGCAGTATTTT. Amino acids: CASSLVVRSAGVGTDTQYF. The genes are TRBV5-4 and TRBJ2-3; 7 nucleotides agree with TRBD2. There are 19 residues in the CDR3. V was pared by 0 bases and J by 1 base, with 14 bases of the junction left unmatched. The germline V gene encodes CDR1 SGHNT and CDR2 YYREEE (reference sequence). The variable domain in full, completed from reference TRBV5-4 and TRBJ2-3, reads ETGVTQSPTHLIKTRGQQVTLRCSSQSGHNTVSWYQQALGQGPQFIFQYYREEENGRGNFPPRFSGLQFPNYSSELNVNALELDDSALYLCASSLVVRSAGVGTDTQYFGPGTRLTVL.

The chain couples TRBV19 to TRBJ2-3, with 8 bases identical to TRBD2. V lost 5 bases, J lost 4 bases, and 5 bases stayed unmatched. This CDR3 is 14 amino acids long. Germline loops: CDR1 LNHDA, CDR2 SQIVND (reference sequence). CDR3 amino acids: CASSGLREADTQYF. As DNA, the CDR3 is TGTGCCAGTAGTGGGTTGCGGGAGGCAGATACGCAGTATTTT.

J is TRBJ1-2 and V is TRBV5-1, with 7 positions matching TRBD1. Germline CDR1 reads SGHRS; CDR2 reads YFSETQ. V lost 4 bases, J lost 8 bases, and 8 bases stayed unmatched. The CDR3 totals 13 residues. This CDR3 reads CASSGPGQLGYTF. In nucleotides, the CDR3 is TGCGCCAGCAGCGGGCCGGGACAGCTCGGCTACACCTTC.

The chain carries TRBV7-9 and TRBJ1-1; D gene ambiguous. The germline CDR1 and CDR2 sequences are SEHNR and FQNEAQ (reference sequence). V lost 8 bases and J 0 bases, leaving 10 bases between the germline ends. This CDR3 region has 13 residues. The CDR3 sequence: CASQTGLNTEAFF. The CDR3 DNA sequence: TGTGCCAGCCAGACGGGGTTGAACACTGAAGCTTTCTTT.

V usage is TRBV5-4 and J usage is TRBJ2-5; TRBD2 matches at 13 bases. Looked up from germline, CDR1 is SGHNT and CDR2 is YYREEE (reference sequence). The CDR3 consists of 16 residues. The V gene end was trimmed by 4 bases and the J gene end by 5 bases; junction bases not matched to a gene: 8. This CDR3 is CASSTGLAGVIETQYF. CDR3 bases: TGTGCCAGCAGCACCGGACTAGCGGGAGTAATTGAGACCCAGTACTTC.

To note about this clone: A junction end diverges from the germline sequence, so it may reflect a read error. The chain has TRBV7-7 and TRBJ2-2; D remains ambiguous. The CDR3 has 14 residues. Germline CDR1 reads SSHAT; CDR2 reads FNYEAQ (reference sequence). In DNA, the CDR3 is TGTGCTAGCAGCTTAAAGGAGCGCACCGGGGAGCTGTTTTTT. It encodes CASSLKERTGELFF.

The gene calls are TRBV5-6 and TRBJ1-2; a weak D match, TRBD1 (6 bases). The CDR3 is 15 residues long. The V and J ends lost 4 bases and 7 bases respectively, with 20 bases between them. CDR1 and CDR2 from the germline V gene are SGHDT and YYEEEE. DNA for the CDR3: TGTGCCAGCAGCGGCCGGACAGCCGACTCGCTTGGCTACACCTTC. Its protein product is CASSGRTADSLGYTF.

This chain links TRBV3-1 (or the pseudogene TRBV3-2) with TRBJ2-3; 14 bases map to TRBD2. V was pared by 0 bases and J by 4 bases, with 6 bases of the junction left unmatched. The CDR3 is 18 residues long. Germline CDR1 and CDR2: LGHDT and YNNKEL (reference sequence). This chain's CDR3 is CASSQEGTSGSRADTQYF. CDR3 nucleotides: TGTGCCAGCAGCCAAGAAGGGACTAGCGGGAGTCGGGCAGATACGCAGTATTTT.

This chain connects TRBV20-1 to TRBJ2-7; 13 bases are a match to TRBD2. CDR1 and CDR2 from the germline V gene are DFQATT and SNEGSKA (reference sequence). V lost 3 bases to trimming and J lost 0 bases; unmatched junction nucleotides: 5. CDR3 length: 16 residues. DNA of the CDR3: TGCAGTGCTAGTAGGACTAGCGGGGGCCACTCCTACGAGCAGTACTTC. Its protein is CSASRTSGGHSYEQYF.